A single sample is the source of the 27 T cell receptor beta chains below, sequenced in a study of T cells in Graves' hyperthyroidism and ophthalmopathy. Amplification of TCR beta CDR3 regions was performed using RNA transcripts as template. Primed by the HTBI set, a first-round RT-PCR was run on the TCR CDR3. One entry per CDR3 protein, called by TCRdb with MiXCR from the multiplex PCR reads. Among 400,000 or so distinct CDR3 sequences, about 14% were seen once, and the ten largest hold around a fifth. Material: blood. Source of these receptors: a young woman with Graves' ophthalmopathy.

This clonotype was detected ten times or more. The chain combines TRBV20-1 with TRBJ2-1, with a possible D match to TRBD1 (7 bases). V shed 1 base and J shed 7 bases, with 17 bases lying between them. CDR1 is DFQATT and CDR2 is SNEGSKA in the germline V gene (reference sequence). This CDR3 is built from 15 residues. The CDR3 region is CSARVGGHAGNEQFF. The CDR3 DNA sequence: TGCAGTGCTAGAGTAGGGGGCCATGCGGGGAATGAGCAGTTCTTC.

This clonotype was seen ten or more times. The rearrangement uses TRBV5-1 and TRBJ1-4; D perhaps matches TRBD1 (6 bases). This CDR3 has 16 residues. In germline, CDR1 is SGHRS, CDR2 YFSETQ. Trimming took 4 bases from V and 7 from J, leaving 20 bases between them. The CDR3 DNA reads TGCGCCAGCAGCACAGAACCCGGGACACGGGGTGAAAAACTGTTTTTT. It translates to CASSTEPGTRGEKLFF.

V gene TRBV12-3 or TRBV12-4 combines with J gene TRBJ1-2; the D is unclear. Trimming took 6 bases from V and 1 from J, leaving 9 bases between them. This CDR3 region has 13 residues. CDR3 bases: TGTGCCAGCAGGACTACAAATAACTATGGCTACACCTTC. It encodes CASRTTNNYGYTF.

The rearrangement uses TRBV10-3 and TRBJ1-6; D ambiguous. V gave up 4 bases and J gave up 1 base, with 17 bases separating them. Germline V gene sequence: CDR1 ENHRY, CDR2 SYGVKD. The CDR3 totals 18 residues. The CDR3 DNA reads TGTGCCATCAGTGGAGGGTCGTGGGAAGGGTCCTATAATTCACCCCTCCACTTT. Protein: CAISGGSWEGSYNSPLHF.

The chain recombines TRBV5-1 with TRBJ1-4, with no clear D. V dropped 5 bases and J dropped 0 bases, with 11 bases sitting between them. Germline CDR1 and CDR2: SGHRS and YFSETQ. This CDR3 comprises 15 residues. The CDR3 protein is CASRYGLATNEKLFF. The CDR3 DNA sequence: TGCGCCAGCAGATATGGCCTTGCAACTAATGAAAAACTGTTTTTT.

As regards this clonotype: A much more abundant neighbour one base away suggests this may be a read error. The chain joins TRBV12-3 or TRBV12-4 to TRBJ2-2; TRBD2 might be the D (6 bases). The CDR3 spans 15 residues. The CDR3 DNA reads TGTGCCAGCAGTCCCCACGAATCGAACACCGGGGGGCTGTTTTTT. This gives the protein CASSPHESNTGGLFF.

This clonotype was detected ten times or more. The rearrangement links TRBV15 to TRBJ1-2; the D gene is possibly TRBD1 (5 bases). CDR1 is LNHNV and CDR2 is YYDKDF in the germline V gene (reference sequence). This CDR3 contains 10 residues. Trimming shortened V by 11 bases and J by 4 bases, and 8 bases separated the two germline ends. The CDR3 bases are TGTGCCTCAGGGATCTATGGCTACACCTTC. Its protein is CASGIYGYTF.

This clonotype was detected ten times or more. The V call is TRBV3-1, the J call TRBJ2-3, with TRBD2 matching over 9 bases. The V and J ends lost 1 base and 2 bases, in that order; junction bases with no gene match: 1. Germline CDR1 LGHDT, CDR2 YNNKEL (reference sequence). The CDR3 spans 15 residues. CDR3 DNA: TGTGCCAGCAGCCAAGGACTAGCGGCCACAGATACGCAGTATTTT. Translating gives CASSQGLAATDTQYF.

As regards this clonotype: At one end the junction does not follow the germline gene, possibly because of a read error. CDR3 sequence reads: CAWTARARGETEASF. Here the CDR3 DNA reads TGTGCCTGGACTGCCAGGGCCCGTGGCGAAACTGAAGCTTCCTTT. The chain has TRBV30 and TRBJ1-1, with a weak D call TRBD1 (5 bases). CDR1 and CDR2 from the germline V gene are GTSNPN and SVGIG (reference sequence). CDR3 length equals 15 residues. Full variable domain (outside the CDR3, taken from reference TRBV30 and TRBJ1-1): SQTIHQWPATLVQPVGSPLSLECTVEGTSNPNLYWYRQAAGRGLQLLFYSVGIGQISSEVPQNLSASRPQDRQFILSSKKLLLSDSGFYLCAWTARARGETEASFGQGTRLTVV.

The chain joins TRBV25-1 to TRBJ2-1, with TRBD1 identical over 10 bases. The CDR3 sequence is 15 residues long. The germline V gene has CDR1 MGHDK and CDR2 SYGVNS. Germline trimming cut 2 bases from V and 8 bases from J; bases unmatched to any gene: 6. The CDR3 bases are TGTGCCAGCAGTGAAAGCGGGACAGGGGTCCATGAGCAGTTCTTC. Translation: CASSESGTGVHEQFF.

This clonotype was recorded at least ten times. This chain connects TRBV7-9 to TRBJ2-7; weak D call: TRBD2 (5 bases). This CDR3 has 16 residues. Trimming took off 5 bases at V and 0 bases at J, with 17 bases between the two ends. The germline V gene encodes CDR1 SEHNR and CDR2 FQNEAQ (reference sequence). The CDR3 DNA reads TGTGCCAGCAGCGCCTCACGAGGGTCTTCCTCCTACGAGCAGTACTTC. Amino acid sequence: CASSASRGSSSYEQYF.

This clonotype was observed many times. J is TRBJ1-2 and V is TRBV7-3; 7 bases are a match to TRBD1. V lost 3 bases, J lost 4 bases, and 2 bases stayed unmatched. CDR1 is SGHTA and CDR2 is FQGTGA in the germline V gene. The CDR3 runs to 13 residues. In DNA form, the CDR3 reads TGTGCCAGCAGCTTGAACAGGGGCTATGGCTACACCTTC. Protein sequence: CASSLNRGYGYTF.

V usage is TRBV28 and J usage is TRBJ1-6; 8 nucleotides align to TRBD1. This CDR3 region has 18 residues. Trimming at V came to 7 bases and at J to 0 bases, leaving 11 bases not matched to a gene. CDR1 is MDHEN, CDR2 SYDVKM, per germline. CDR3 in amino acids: CASTFANRGSSYNSPLHF. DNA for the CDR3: TGTGCCAGCACCTTTGCTAACAGGGGGAGCTCCTATAATTCACCCCTCCACTTT. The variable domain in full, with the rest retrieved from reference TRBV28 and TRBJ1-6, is DVKVTQSSRYLVKRTGEKVFLECVQDMDHENMFWYRQDPGLGLRLIYFSYDVKMKEKGDIPEGYSVSREKKERFSLILESASTNQTSMYLCASTFANRGSSYNSPLHFGNGTRLTVT.

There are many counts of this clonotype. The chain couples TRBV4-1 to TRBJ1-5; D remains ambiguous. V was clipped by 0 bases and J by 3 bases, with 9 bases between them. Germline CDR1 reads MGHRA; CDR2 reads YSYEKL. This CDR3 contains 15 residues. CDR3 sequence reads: CASSQEGSYNQPQHF. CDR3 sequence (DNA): TGCGCCAGCAGCCAAGAGGGCAGTTACAATCAGCCCCAGCATTTT.

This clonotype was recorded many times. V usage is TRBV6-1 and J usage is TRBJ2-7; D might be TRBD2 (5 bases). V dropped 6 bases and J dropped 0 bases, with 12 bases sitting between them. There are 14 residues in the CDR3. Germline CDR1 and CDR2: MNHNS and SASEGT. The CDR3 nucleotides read TGTGCCAGCAGCAAGCGGTCCAGCTCCTACGAGCAGTACTTC. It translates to CASSKRSSSYEQYF.

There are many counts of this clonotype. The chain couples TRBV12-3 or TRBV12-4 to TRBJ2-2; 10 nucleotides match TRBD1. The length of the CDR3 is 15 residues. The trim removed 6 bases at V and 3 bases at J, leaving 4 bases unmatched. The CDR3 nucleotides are TGTGCCAGCAGCGGACAGGGGGGAGACACCGGGGAGCTGTTTTTT. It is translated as CASSGQGGDTGELFF.

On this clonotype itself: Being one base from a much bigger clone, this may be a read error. In DNA form, the CDR3 reads TGTGCCAGCAGCCGGGATGGAACAGGGGCCTATGGCTACACCTTC. It is translated as CASSRDGTGAYGYTF. The rearrangement uses TRBV5-5 and TRBJ1-2; the match to TRBD1 covers 7 bases. Germline loops: CDR1 SGHKS, CDR2 YYEKEE (reference sequence). The CDR3 is 15 residues long. The J segment lost 4 bases and the V segment lost 4 bases, leaving 10 bases of the junction unmatched. The whole variable domain, remainder taken from reference TRBV5-5 and TRBJ1-2, is DAGVTQSPTHLIKTRGQQVTLRCSPISGHKSVSWYQQVLGQGPQFIFQYYEKEERGRGNFPDRFSARQFPNYSSELNVNALLLGDSALYLCASSRDGTGAYGYTFGSGTRLTVV.

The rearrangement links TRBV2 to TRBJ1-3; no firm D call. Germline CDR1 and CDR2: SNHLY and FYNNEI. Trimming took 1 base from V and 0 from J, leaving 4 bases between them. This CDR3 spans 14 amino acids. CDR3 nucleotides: TGTGCCAGCAGTGAAGGGTCCTCTGGAAACACCATATATTTT. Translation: CASSEGSSGNTIYF.

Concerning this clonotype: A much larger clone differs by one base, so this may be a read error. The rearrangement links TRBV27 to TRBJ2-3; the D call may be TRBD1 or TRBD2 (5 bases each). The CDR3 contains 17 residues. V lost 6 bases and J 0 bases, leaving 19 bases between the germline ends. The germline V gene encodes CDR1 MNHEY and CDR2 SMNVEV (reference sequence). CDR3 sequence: CASSPPGPPLSTDTQYF. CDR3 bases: TGTGCCAGCAGCCCCCCGGGACCTCCATTAAGCACAGATACGCAGTATTTT.

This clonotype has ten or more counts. The CDR3 sequence is CASSLSGGHNNEQFF. CDR3 sequence (DNA): TGTGCCAGCAGTTTATCGGGGGGACACAACAATGAGCAGTTCTTC. The chain has TRBV27 and TRBJ2-1; tentatively, D is TRBD1 or TRBD2 (6 bases each). The CDR3 has 15 amino acids. Per germline, CDR1 MNHEY and CDR2 SMNVEV (reference sequence). Trimming pared 0 bases from V and 5 bases from J, leaving 11 bases between.

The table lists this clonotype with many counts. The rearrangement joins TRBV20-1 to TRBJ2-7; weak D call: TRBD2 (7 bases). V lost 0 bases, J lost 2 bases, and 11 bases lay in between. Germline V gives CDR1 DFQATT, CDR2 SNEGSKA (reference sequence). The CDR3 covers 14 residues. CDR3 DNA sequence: TGCAGTGCTAGAGATCCGCGGGGGCCCTACGAGCAGTACTTC. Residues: CSARDPRGPYEQYF.

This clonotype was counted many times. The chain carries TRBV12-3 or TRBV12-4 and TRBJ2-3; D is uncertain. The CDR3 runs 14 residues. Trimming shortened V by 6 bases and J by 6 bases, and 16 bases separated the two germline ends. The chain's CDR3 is CASSPIHSLDTQYF. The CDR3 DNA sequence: TGTGCCAGCAGCCCAATACATTCCCTGGATACGCAGTATTTT.

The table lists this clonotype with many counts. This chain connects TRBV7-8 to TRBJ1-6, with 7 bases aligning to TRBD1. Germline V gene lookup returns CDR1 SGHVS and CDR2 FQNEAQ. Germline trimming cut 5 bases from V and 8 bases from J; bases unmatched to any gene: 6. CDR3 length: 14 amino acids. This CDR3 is CASSLGQDYSPLHF. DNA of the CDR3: TGTGCCAGCAGCCTCGGACAGGACTATTCACCCCTCCACTTT.

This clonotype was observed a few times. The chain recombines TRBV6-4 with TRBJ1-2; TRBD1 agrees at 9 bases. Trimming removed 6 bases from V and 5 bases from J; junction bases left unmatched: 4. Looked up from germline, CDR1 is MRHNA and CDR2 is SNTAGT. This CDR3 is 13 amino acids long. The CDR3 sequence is CASSNGQGYGYTF. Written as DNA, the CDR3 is TGTGCCAGCAGCAACGGACAGGGGTATGGCTACACCTTC.

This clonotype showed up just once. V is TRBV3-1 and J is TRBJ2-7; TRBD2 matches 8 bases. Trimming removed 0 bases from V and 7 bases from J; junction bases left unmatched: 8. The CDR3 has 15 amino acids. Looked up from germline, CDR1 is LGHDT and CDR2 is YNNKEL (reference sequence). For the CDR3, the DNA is TGTGCCAGCAGCCAAGACCAGCGGGGGTTTGGGGAGCAGTACTTC. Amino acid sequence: CASSQDQRGFGEQYF.

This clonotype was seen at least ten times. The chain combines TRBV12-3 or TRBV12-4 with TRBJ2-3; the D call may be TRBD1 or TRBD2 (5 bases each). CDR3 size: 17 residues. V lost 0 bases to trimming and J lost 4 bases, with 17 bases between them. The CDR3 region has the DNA TGTGCCAGCAGTTTAGCGCCGTGGGGCACGGGGCCAGATACGCAGTATTTT. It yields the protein CASSLAPWGTGPDTQYF.

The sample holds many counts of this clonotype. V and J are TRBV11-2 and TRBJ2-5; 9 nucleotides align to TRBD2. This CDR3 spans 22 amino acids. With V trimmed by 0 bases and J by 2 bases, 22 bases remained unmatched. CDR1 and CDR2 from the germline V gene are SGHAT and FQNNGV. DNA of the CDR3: TGTGCCAGCAGCTTAGATCCAAAAATTCAATTGTGGGCGGGGGGGCATCAAGAGACCCAGTACTTC. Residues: CASSLDPKIQLWAGGHQETQYF.